These 16 T cell receptor beta chains originate from one sample sequenced in a study of human T cells and chemical hapten exposure. Documented time point: patch test 1, 2 weeks after DPC sensitization. As for treatment: therapeutic diphenylcyclopropenone sensitization with weekly scalp DPC. TCRdb analysed the RACE reads with MiXCR anew, one entry per CDR3 protein. The data contain just over 80,000 distinct CDR3 sequences, around a tenth of them singletons. The input for sequencing was whole blood, taken in connection with sensitization to the hapten diphenylcyclopropenone (DPC). These receptors all come from a woman between 45 and 60 years old with alopecia areata. Some clones in this sample may be carry-over from other donors' samples.

This clonotype occurred many times. The chain carries TRBV20-1 and TRBJ2-3; the D gene is possibly TRBD1 (5 bases). V lost 1 base and J 3 bases, leaving 14 bases between the germline ends. The length of the CDR3 is 15 residues. CDR1 and CDR2 from the germline V gene are DFQATT and SNEGSKA (reference sequence). CDR3 protein: CSARVLQGRTDTQYF. The CDR3 coding sequence is TGCAGTGCTAGAGTTTTGCAGGGTAGAACAGATACGCAGTATTTT.

The chain is built from TRBV9 and TRBJ2-3, with D possibly being TRBD2 (5 bases). The CDR3 runs to 14 residues. The germline V and J ends were trimmed by 3 bases and 5 bases, with 13 bases remaining between them. The germline V gene encodes CDR1 SGDLS and CDR2 YYNGEE. The CDR3 region has the DNA TGTGCCAGCAGCGCACTAGTCATCGGAGATACGCAGTATTTT. Its protein is CASSALVIGDTQYF.

This clonotype came up many times. This chain joins TRBV9 and TRBJ2-1; 7 positions agree with TRBD1. The J segment lost 1 base and the V segment lost 3 bases, leaving 7 bases of the junction unmatched. Germline CDR1 is SGDLS and CDR2 is YYNGEE. The CDR3 is 16 residues long. The CDR3 loop is CASSAHLRGSYNEQFF. DNA of the CDR3: TGTGCCAGCAGCGCGCACCTCAGGGGGTCCTACAATGAGCAGTTCTTC.

The rearrangement uses TRBV6-5 and TRBJ2-7; TRBD2 matches 13 bases. CDR1 is MNHEY and CDR2 is SVGAGI in the germline V gene. CDR3 length: 14 residues. With V trimmed by 5 bases and J by 6 bases, 4 bases remained unmatched. This chain's CDR3 is CASSPRLAGGEQYF. The DNA of the CDR3 is TGTGCCAGCAGTCCTAGACTAGCGGGAGGCGAGCAGTACTTC.

This clonotype was seen many times. This rearrangement joins TRBV20-1 to TRBJ1-3, with D possibly TRBD1 on 5 matching bases. The V end lost 0 bases, the J end lost 2 bases, and 17 bases lay between the germline ends. This CDR3 has 17 residues. In germline, CDR1 is DFQATT, CDR2 SNEGSKA (reference sequence). This chain's CDR3 is CSARDSFGWTTGNTIYF. In DNA form, the CDR3 reads TGCAGTGCTAGAGATAGTTTCGGGTGGACAACTGGAAACACCATATATTTT.

The chain recombines TRBV30 with TRBJ1-5; 8 bases fit TRBD1. Germline V gene sequence: CDR1 GTSNPN, CDR2 SVGIG (reference sequence). The CDR3 consists of 13 residues. V lost 0 bases, J lost 7 bases, and 2 bases stayed unmatched. CDR3 DNA: TGTGCCTGGAGTGTACAGGGGGACCAGCCCCAGCATTTT. This codes for CAWSVQGDQPQHF.

The rearrangement links TRBV20-1 to TRBJ2-1; the D gene could be TRBD1 or TRBD2 (7 bases each). The CDR3 runs to 12 residues. Germline V gene lookup returns CDR1 DFQATT and CDR2 SNEGSKA (reference sequence). V lost 8 bases and J 5 bases, leaving 13 bases between the germline ends. In DNA form, the CDR3 reads TGCAGTCTTCAGGGGGGGAACAATGAGCAGTTCTTC. Its translation: CSLQGGNNEQFF.

The chain is built from TRBV7-2 and TRBJ2-3, with D possibly TRBD1 on 6 matching bases. Germline CDR1 and CDR2: SGHTA and FQGNSA. Trimming stripped 7 bases from V and 3 bases from J, with 11 bases between. The CDR3 has 13 residues. In DNA, the CDR3 is TGTGCCAGCACAAACCAGGGGACAGATACGCAGTATTTT. Translated, it gives CASTNQGTDTQYF.

This clonotype occurred a few times. The genes are TRBV18 and TRBJ2-5; 8 bases agree with TRBD2. V lost 3 bases, J lost 4 bases, and 4 bases stayed unmatched. CDR3 length equals 14 residues. Germline lookup yields CDR1 KGHSH and CDR2 LQKENI. CDR3 protein: CASSPGRAPETQYF. The CDR3 coding sequence is TGTGCCAGCTCACCCGGGAGGGCTCCAGAGACCCAGTACTTC.

The rearrangement joins TRBV7-9 to TRBJ2-7, with D maybe TRBD2 (5 bases). The V end lost 3 bases, the J end lost 3 bases, and 12 bases lay between the germline ends. Per germline, CDR1 SEHNR and CDR2 FQNEAQ (reference sequence). The CDR3 spans 14 residues. The CDR3 DNA follows: TGTGCCAGCAGCTTTCCCCGGGATAACTACGAGCAGTACTTC. This encodes CASSFPRDNYEQYF.

This clonotype was found a few times. The chain joins TRBV28 to TRBJ1-1; TRBD1 aligns across 7 bases. The V segment lost 6 bases and the J segment 2 bases; nucleotides outside the gene matches: 3. The CDR3 length is 13 residues. CDR1 and CDR2 (germline): MDHEN, SYDVKM. This chain's CDR3 is CASRGDSNTEAFF. The CDR3 region has the DNA TGTGCCAGCAGGGGGGACAGCAACACTGAAGCTTTCTTT.

V is TRBV3-1 and J is TRBJ1-5, with TRBD1 matching 9 bases. Germline CDR1 reads LGHDT; CDR2 reads YNNKEL (reference sequence). This CDR3 spans 15 amino acids. Trimming at V came to 4 bases and at J to 4 bases, leaving 5 bases not matched to a gene. The CDR3 protein is CASSLGQGINQPQHF. Written as DNA, the CDR3 is TGTGCCAGCAGCCTTGGACAGGGGATTAATCAGCCCCAGCATTTT.

The chain uses TRBV28 and TRBJ1-1; TRBD1 is a possible D gene (5 bases). CDR3 size: 14 residues. V was cut by 5 bases and J by 7 bases, with 17 bases left in between. Germline V gene sequence: CDR1 MDHEN, CDR2 SYDVKM. The CDR3 DNA reads as TGTGCCAGCAGTCCCCGGGGCCTGAGAGTTGAAGCTTTCTTT. Translation gives CASSPRGLRVEAFF.

This clonotype was found many times. This CDR3 is CASSTPGWSSQEQYF. The CDR3 DNA follows: TGTGCCAGCAGTACCCCCGGGTGGTCAAGCCAGGAGCAGTACTTC. This chain connects TRBV28 to TRBJ2-7; D is undetermined. Trimming shortened V by 5 bases and J by 7 bases, and 21 bases separated the two germline ends. This CDR3 is built from 15 residues. Germline V CDR1 and CDR2: MDHEN, SYDVKM.

The chain carries TRBV3-1 and TRBJ2-5; 10 positions match TRBD2. This CDR3 has 17 residues. With 0 bases clipped from V and 1 base from J, the junction kept 5 bases outside the gene matches. The germline V gene encodes CDR1 LGHDT and CDR2 YNNKEL (reference sequence). The CDR3 spells CASSQDSLAGAQETQYF. In DNA form, the CDR3 reads TGTGCCAGCAGCCAAGATTCCCTAGCGGGGGCCCAAGAGACCCAGTACTTC.

The V and J genes are TRBV5-4 and TRBJ2-7; D perhaps matches TRBD2 (5 bases). Germline lookup yields CDR1 SGHNT and CDR2 YYREEE (reference sequence). The CDR3 is 16 residues long. Trimming removed 4 bases at V and 3 bases at J, with 20 bases between. Here the CDR3 reads CASSRPTGGPYYEQYF. In nucleotides, the CDR3 is TGTGCCAGCAGCCGACCCACTGGCGGGCCCTACTACGAGCAGTACTTC.